One and the same sample provided the 14 T cell receptor beta chains below, sequenced in a study of T cell repertoires in cytomegalovirus infection. TCRdb independently ran MiXCR on the reads; one entry per CDR3 protein. This sample yields some 680,000 distinct CDR3 sequences, of which about 40% are seen a single time; around 2.8% belongs to the top ten. Sample: PBMCs. These TCRs come from a human donor in good health (CMV status not recorded). Some clones in this sample may be carry-over from other donors' samples.

This clonotype has just a few counts. A junction end diverges from the germline sequence, so it may reflect a read error. The chain carries TRBV15 and TRBJ2-1, with a tentative D call TRBD2 (5 bases). Germline CDR1 reads LNHNV; CDR2 reads YYDKDF (reference sequence). This CDR3 comprises 17 residues. CDR3 sequence reads: CATSRDPRASSNNEQFF. DNA of the CDR3: TGTGCCACCAGCAGAGACCCCCGGGCTAGCTCCAACAATGAGCAGTTCTTC.

The chain uses TRBV12-3 or TRBV12-4 and TRBJ1-1; D not resolved. CDR3 length equals 13 residues. Deletions cut 3 bases from V and 7 bases from J, with 12 bases between. For the CDR3, the DNA is TGTGCCAGCAGTTTCTTGCTCCAGTTTGAAGCTTTCTTT. Its translation: CASSFLLQFEAFF.

The chain employs TRBV10-3 and TRBJ1-5; TRBD1 might be the D (6 bases). Germline CDR1 reads ENHRY; CDR2 reads SYGVKD. Trimming removed 10 bases from V and 8 bases from J, with 15 bases in between. There are 12 residues in the CDR3. The CDR3 nucleotides are TGTGCCACCCGGACAGTTCCGGAGCCCCAGCATTTT. This translates into CATRTVPEPQHF.

The chain combines TRBV11-2 with TRBJ1-4; D uncertain. This CDR3 contains 16 residues. V was cut by 8 bases and J by 3 bases, with 19 bases left in between. Germline V gene lookup returns CDR1 SGHAT and CDR2 FQNNGV. Here the CDR3 DNA reads TGTGCCAGCGGGGTTTTGCGCGGCGCGCCTAATGAAAAACTGTTTTTT. This sequence encodes CASGVLRGAPNEKLFF.

In its sample, this clonotype was seen many times. Here the CDR3 reads CASSLGLAGDEQFF. In DNA form, the CDR3 reads TGTGCCAGCAGCTTAGGGCTAGCCGGCGATGAGCAGTTCTTC. V is TRBV7-2 and J is TRBJ2-1, with D maybe TRBD2 (5 bases). The CDR3 is 14 residues long. The V gene's germline CDR1 is SGHTA and CDR2 FQGNSA. The ends were cut back, 1 base at V and 8 bases at J, with 12 bases in the middle.

About this clonotype itself: No DNA is shown, since the ends of the CDR3 on it are uncertain; the CDR3 is the one TCRdb lists. The CDR3 sequence is CAWSVGRGIEFF. The rearrangement uses TRBV30 and TRBJ2-1; the table's D call, TRBD1, was not checked against the DNA. Germline V gene data show CDR1 as GTSNPN and CDR2 as SVGIG (reference sequence). Ends included, the CDR3 has 12 residues.

This chain links TRBV28 with TRBJ2-5, with D possibly TRBD1 on 5 matching bases. Germline V gene sequence: CDR1 MDHEN, CDR2 SYDVKM. Between the trimmed V and J ends, which lost 1 base and 4 bases, there was a span of 13 bases. This CDR3 has 15 residues. DNA for the CDR3: TGTGCCAGCAGTTTATATGTGACAAGGGGAGAGACCCAGTACTTC. As protein: CASSLYVTRGETQYF.

The V gene is TRBV28, the J gene TRBJ2-5; D unclear. CDR3 size: 14 residues. Germline lookup yields CDR1 MDHEN and CDR2 SYDVKM. Trimming took off 5 bases at V and 1 base at J, with 11 bases between the two ends. The CDR3 spells CASSAMPSQETQYF. The CDR3 DNA reads TGTGCCAGCAGTGCGATGCCCTCCCAAGAGACCCAGTACTTC.

This clonotype has just one count. V usage is TRBV6-5 and J usage is TRBJ2-7; TRBD2 matches 7 bases. The germline gives CDR1 MNHEY, CDR2 SVGAGI. V lost 8 bases to trimming and J lost 6 bases; unmatched junction nucleotides: 10. The CDR3 is 13 amino acids. The CDR3 loop is CASGGGVSSEQYF. Here the CDR3 DNA reads TGTGCCAGCGGGGGGGGGGTTAGTTCCGAGCAGTACTTC.

This clonotype was counted only a few times. The V and J genes are TRBV29-1 and TRBJ1-4; 9 nucleotides agree with TRBD1. Germline lookup yields CDR1 SQVTM and CDR2 ANQGSEA. This CDR3 has 13 residues. V gave up 7 bases and J gave up 6 bases; unmatched junction bases: 6. The CDR3 is CSANRGQDEKLFF. The DNA of the CDR3 is TGCAGCGCCAACAGGGGGCAGGATGAAAAACTGTTTTTT.

This clonotype was seen at least ten times. This sequence joins TRBV7-9 and TRBJ2-7; possibly TRBD2 for D (6 bases). Germline V lookup: CDR1 SEHNR, CDR2 FQNEAQ (reference sequence). Deletions cut 6 bases from V and 0 bases from J, with 9 bases between. The CDR3 runs 13 residues. CDR3 DNA sequence: TGTGCCAGCAGTAGCGGAAACTCCTACGAGCAGTACTTC. This codes for CASSSGNSYEQYF.

The chain recombines TRBV5-1 with TRBJ2-1; possible D gene TRBD1, 5 bases. V gave up 2 bases and J gave up 5 bases, with 14 bases separating them. This CDR3 comprises 15 residues. The germline gives CDR1 SGHRS, CDR2 YFSETQ. The CDR3 loop is CASSFAIKTDNEQFF. In nucleotides, the CDR3 is TGCGCCAGCAGCTTCGCCATAAAGACAGACAATGAGCAGTTCTTC.

V and J are TRBV5-4 and TRBJ2-3, with a possible D match to TRBD2 (6 bases). Germline assignment: CDR1 SGHNT and CDR2 YYREEE (reference sequence). Between the trimmed V and J ends, which lost 5 bases and 3 bases, there was a span of 19 bases. The CDR3 spans 16 residues. CDR3 amino acids: CASSMNPSSGTDTQYF. Written as DNA, the CDR3 is TGTGCCAGCAGTATGAACCCCTCGAGCGGGACAGATACGCAGTATTTT. The variable domain in full, with the rest retrieved from reference TRBV5-4 and TRBJ2-3, is ETGVTQSPTHLIKTRGQQVTLRCSSQSGHNTVSWYQQALGQGPQFIFQYYREEENGRGNFPPRFSGLQFPNYSSELNVNALELDDSALYLCASSMNPSSGTDTQYFGPGTRLTVL.

This chain uses TRBV15 with TRBJ1-1; D gene uncertain. The CDR3 is made up of 14 amino acids. Between the trimmed V and J ends, which lost 2 bases and 3 bases, there was a span of 10 bases. The germline CDR1 and CDR2 sequences are LNHNV and YYDKDF (reference sequence). CDR3 loop: CATSRNLGHTEAFF. The CDR3 DNA reads TGTGCCACCAGCAGAAACCTCGGGCACACTGAAGCTTTCTTT.